This TCR beta chain was captured by sequencing in a study of shared clonotypes between healthy human individuals. Broader study findings: Sampling was confined to blood; repertoires within tissues likely differ.

Measured with immunoSEQ multiplex PCR; TCRdb has only the in-frame clones, and not every one. The table lists around 500,000 clones, roughly 83% of them singletons, with 13% in the top ten. Worth noting for this clone: What it recognizes is unknown.

The CDR3 is made up of 15 amino acids. V gave up 8 bases and J gave up 7 bases; unmatched junction bases: 14. Germline values: CDR1 WSHSY, CDR2 SAAADI. The sample comprised PBMCs. J is TRBJ2-1 and V is TRBV10-2, with 7 bases identical to TRBD2. The TCR was taken from a woman in her thirties or forties in good health. Some clones in this sample may be carry-over from other donors' samples. DNA for the CDR3: TGCGCCAGCTGGGGACGACTAGCATCCCAGAATGAGCAGTTCTTC. Its translation is CASWGRLASQNEQFF.